The rows below give T cell receptor beta chains drawn from one sample of a study of graft-versus-host responses after intestinal transplantation. The assay was immunoSEQ multiplex PCR, and TCRdb's table has in-frame clones only and misses some. The sample lists about 86,000 clones; 88% were seen once. These receptors lack a known antigen. The sequencing here drew on unstimulated CD4+ T cells sorted from spleen or lymph node cells, taken before transplant. All receptors derive from a human donor who was the organ donor for an intestinal transplant. Each CDR3 is given with its conserved first and last residue. D genes are given only for firm matches. Expanded clones get a size class; other rows say once, few or many, or leave the size out.

D gene: TRBD1
V gene: TRBV6-5
clone size: -
J gene: TRBJ1-1
CDR3 protein: CASSDRGANTEAFF
CDR3 DNA: TGTGCCAGCAGTGACAGGGGTGCTAACACTGAAGCTTTCTTT

D gene: -
V gene: TRBV5-1
clone size: -
J gene: TRBJ2-7
CDR3 protein: CASSSPSGSNYEQYF
CDR3 DNA: TGCGCCAGCAGCTCCCCGAGCGGAAGTAACTACGAGCAGTACTTC

D gene: TRBD2
V gene: TRBV2
clone size: -
J gene: TRBJ2-1
CDR3 protein: CASNSRERYNEQFF
CDR3 DNA: TGTGCCAGCAACTCGCGGGAGAGGTACAATGAGCAGTTCTTC

D gene: -
V gene: TRBV5-8
clone size: -
J gene: TRBJ1-3
CDR3 protein: CASKTGQLISGNTIYF
CDR3 DNA: TGTGCCAGCAAGACCGGACAGCTAATCTCTGGAAACACCATATATTTT

D gene: TRBD2
V gene: TRBV2
clone size: -
J gene: TRBJ2-5
CDR3 protein: CASGALRGSREGRETQYF
CDR3 DNA: TGTGCCAGCGGGGCGCTGAGGGGATCGCGGGAGGGCCGAGAGACCCAGTACTTC

D gene: TRBD1
V gene: TRBV4-1
clone size: -
J gene: TRBJ1-6
CDR3 protein: CASSQDGRGGQGGSPLHF
CDR3 DNA: TGCGCCAGCAGCCAAGATGGGCGGGGGGGGCAGGGGGGTTCACCCCTCCACTTT

D gene: -
V gene: TRBV6-6
clone size: -
J gene: TRBJ2-4
CDR3 protein: CASSYSGGHWDF
CDR3 DNA: TGTGCCAGCAGTTATTCGGGGGGACATTGGGACTTC

D gene: TRBD1
V gene: TRBV5-1
clone size: -
J gene: TRBJ2-3
CDR3 protein: CASSIKGATSTDTQYF
CDR3 DNA: TGCGCCAGCAGCATCAAGGGGGCAACTAGCACAGATACGCAGTATTTT

D gene: TRBD1
V gene: TRBV6-1
clone size: -
J gene: TRBJ1-5
CDR3 protein: CASISDRGINQPQHF
CDR3 DNA: TGTGCCAGCATTTCGGACAGGGGGATCAATCAGCCCCAGCATTTT

D gene: -
V gene: TRBV5-5
clone size: -
J gene: TRBJ2-7
CDR3 protein: CASSLTWPLSEQYF
CDR3 DNA: TGTGCCAGCAGCTTGACCTGGCCTCTCTCCGAGCAGTACTTC

D gene: -
V gene: TRBV19
clone size: -
J gene: TRBJ1-2
CDR3 protein: CASSRRVPGYTF
CDR3 DNA: TGTGCCAGTAGTCGTCGGGTTCCCGGCTACACCTTC

D gene: -
V gene: TRBV19
clone size: few
J gene: TRBJ2-1
CDR3 protein: CASTAYNEQFF
CDR3 DNA: TGTGCCAGTACCGCGTACAATGAGCAGTTCTTC

D gene: TRBD1
V gene: TRBV27
clone size: -
J gene: TRBJ2-7
CDR3 protein: CASSFGVRGQGSFEQYF
CDR3 DNA: TGTGCCAGCAGTTTTGGCGTTCGGGGACAGGGGTCTTTCGAGCAGTACTTC

D gene: TRBD1
V gene: TRBV9
clone size: -
J gene: TRBJ1-3
CDR3 protein: CASSLQDRSSGNTIYF
CDR3 DNA: TGTGCCAGCAGCTTGCAGGACAGGAGCTCTGGAAACACCATATATTTT

D gene: TRBD2
V gene: TRBV15
clone size: -
J gene: TRBJ2-5
CDR3 protein: CATSRVGSGRRKETQYF
CDR3 DNA: TGTGCCACCAGCAGAGTGGGGAGCGGGAGAAGGAAAGAGACCCAGTACTTC

D gene: -
V gene: TRBV19
clone size: -
J gene: TRBJ1-2
CDR3 protein: CASSILREGNYGYTF
CDR3 DNA: TGTGCCAGTAGTATCCTCCGGGAGGGGAACTATGGCTACACCTTC

D gene: -
V gene: TRBV6-1
clone size: -
J gene: TRBJ1-6
CDR3 protein: CASSPHPEDSPLHF
CDR3 DNA: TGTGCCAGCAGTCCTCATCCGGAGGATTCACCCCTCCACTTT

D gene: TRBD1
V gene: TRBV15
clone size: -
J gene: TRBJ2-7
CDR3 protein: CATSSEDRAVYEQYF
CDR3 DNA: TGTGCCACCAGCAGCGAAGACAGGGCTGTCTACGAGCAGTACTTC

D gene: TRBD1
V gene: TRBV28
clone size: once
J gene: TRBJ2-7
CDR3 protein: CASRAQGARSYEQYF
CDR3 DNA: TGTGCCAGCAGAGCCCAGGGGGCCCGTTCCTACGAGCAGTACTTC

D gene: TRBD2
V gene: TRBV25-1
clone size: once
J gene: TRBJ2-7
CDR3 protein: CASSAVAGGYEQYF
CDR3 DNA: TGTGCCAGCAGTGCAGTAGCGGGAGGCTACGAGCAGTACTTC

D gene: -
V gene: TRBV21-1
clone size: -
J gene: TRBJ2-7
CDR3 protein: CAYRQGSSYEQYF
CDR3 DNA: TGTGCCTACAGACAGGGGAGCTCCTACGAGCAGTACTTC

D gene: TRBD2
V gene: TRBV7-3
clone size: -
J gene: TRBJ2-1
CDR3 protein: CASSLTAGAGNEQFF
CDR3 DNA: TGTGCCAGCAGCTTAACAGCGGGGGCCGGCAATGAGCAGTTCTTC

D gene: -
V gene: TRBV29-1
clone size: -
J gene: TRBJ2-7
CDR3 protein: CSVEAWGSYEQYF
CDR3 DNA: TGCAGCGTTGAAGCCTGGGGCTCCTACGAGCAGTACTTC

D gene: -
V gene: TRBV30
clone size: -
J gene: TRBJ1-6
CDR3 protein: CAWAQDYSYNSPLHF
CDR3 DNA: TGTGCCTGGGCACAGGATTACTCCTATAATTCACCCCTCCACTTT

D gene: TRBD2
V gene: TRBV9
clone size: -
J gene: TRBJ2-7
CDR3 protein: CASSLRLPGLAVLNYEQYF
CDR3 DNA: TGTGCCAGCAGCCTAAGATTACCGGGACTAGCGGTACTTAACTACGAGCAGTACTTC

D gene: -
V gene: TRBV27
clone size: -
J gene: TRBJ1-3
CDR3 protein: CASSAKGTSPSGNTIYF
CDR3 DNA: TGTGCCAGCAGTGCGAAAGGGACATCCCCCTCTGGAAACACCATATATTTT

D gene: -
V gene: TRBV6-5
clone size: -
J gene: TRBJ1-4
CDR3 protein: CASSYWAGGSEKLFF
CDR3 DNA: TGTGCCAGCAGTTACTGGGCAGGCGGGAGTGAAAAACTGTTTTTT

D gene: TRBD2
V gene: TRBV29-1
clone size: -
J gene: TRBJ2-3
CDR3 protein: CSVDSGGDTQYF
CDR3 DNA: TGCAGCGTTGATTCGGGGGGGGATACGCAGTATTTT